The next 32 T cell receptor beta chains were all read from a single sample in a study of glioma-infiltrating T cells after dendritic cell vaccination. As to time point: after dendritic cell vaccination, including at tumor progression/relapse. Sequenced by immunoSEQ multiplex PCR; TCRdb stores in-frame clones only, minus some. The profile covers approximately 50,000 clones, with 89% appearing a single time and around 5% taken by the ten largest. The sample here was blood, taken after dendritic cell vaccination. Receptors originate from a human donor with glioblastoma.

This chain connects TRBV19 to TRBJ1-5; 7 bases line up with TRBD1. V lost 7 bases to trimming and J lost 5 bases; unmatched junction nucleotides: 11. Germline CDR1 is LNHDA and CDR2 is SQIVND (reference sequence). The CDR3 has 15 residues. The CDR3 loop is CASKFGTENYQPQHF. DNA of the CDR3: TGTGCCAGTAAATTCGGGACAGAGAATTATCAGCCCCAGCATTTT.

The V call is TRBV27, the J call TRBJ2-3, with TRBD2 identical over 14 bases. This CDR3 contains 18 residues. CDR1 and CDR2 from the germline V gene are MNHEY and SMNVEV (reference sequence). J was trimmed by 5 bases and V by 3 bases; bases with no gene match: 10. This CDR3 is CASSFSPGTSGSIDTQYF. The CDR3 region has the DNA TGTGCCAGCAGTTTCTCCCCCGGGACTAGCGGGAGTATAGATACGCAGTATTTT.

The chain links TRBV27 to TRBJ1-3; D gene ambiguous. The CDR3 spans 15 residues. The germline V gene has CDR1 MNHEY and CDR2 SMNVEV (reference sequence). The V end was cut by 6 bases, the J end by 0 bases, with 12 bases between. CDR3 sequence reads: CASRRTGDSGNTIYF. In nucleotides, the CDR3 is TGTGCCAGCAGGAGAACGGGAGACTCTGGAAACACCATATATTTT.

The rearrangement joins TRBV11-2 to TRBJ2-7; 14 positions agree with TRBD2. Trimming at V came to 1 base and at J to 7 bases, leaving 6 bases not matched to a gene. Per germline, CDR1 SGHAT and CDR2 FQNNGV. This CDR3 is built from 16 residues. The CDR3 here is CASSLGGLAGAGEQYF. The CDR3 nucleotides read TGTGCCAGCAGCTTAGGGGGACTAGCGGGAGCGGGGGAGCAGTACTTC.

The chain couples TRBV7-8 to TRBJ2-5, with 14 bases lining up with TRBD2. Germline V gives CDR1 SGHVS, CDR2 FQNEAQ. V shed 7 bases and J 5 bases; nucleotides not matched to a gene: 9. This CDR3 contains 16 residues. The chain's CDR3 is CASTLRGLAGDETQYF. The CDR3 DNA follows: TGTGCCAGCACCCTTAGGGGACTAGCGGGAGATGAGACCCAGTACTTC.

The rearrangement joins TRBV4-1 to TRBJ1-1; D not certain. Germline V gives CDR1 MGHRA, CDR2 YSYEKL. V was cut by 4 bases and J by 1 base, with 13 bases left in between. This CDR3 is 15 amino acids long. The CDR3 bases are TGCGCCAGCAGCCCCCTCGGGCGGGAGAACACTGAAGCTTTCTTT. Its protein product is CASSPLGRENTEAFF.

The chain is built from TRBV5-6 and TRBJ2-3, with TRBD2 matching 8 bases. Germline trimming cut 4 bases from V and 6 bases from J; bases unmatched to any gene: 10. Germline-derived CDR1 and CDR2 are SGHDT and YYEEEE. There are 15 residues in the CDR3. This CDR3 is CASSPVGSGSDTQYF. The DNA for the CDR3 is TGTGCCAGCAGCCCCGTCGGGAGCGGGAGCGATACGCAGTATTTT.

The rearrangement uses TRBV28 and TRBJ2-2, with a possible D match to TRBD1 (5 bases). The V end was cut by 5 bases, the J end by 2 bases, with 12 bases between. This CDR3 has 15 residues. The germline V gene has CDR1 MDHEN and CDR2 SYDVKM. The DNA of the CDR3 is TGTGCCAGCAGTCTTGAGACAGTAAACACCGGGGAGCTGTTTTTT. This encodes CASSLETVNTGELFF.

The chain employs TRBV11-2 and TRBJ2-7; 12 positions agree with TRBD2. CDR1 and CDR2 (germline): SGHAT, FQNNGV. The CDR3 totals 15 residues. V lost 8 bases, J lost 2 bases, and 7 bases stayed unmatched. The CDR3 here is CASQRTSGDPYEQYF. The CDR3 DNA reads TGTGCCAGCCAGAGGACTAGCGGGGATCCCTACGAGCAGTACTTC.

The chain employs TRBV6-5 and TRBJ2-3, with a weak D call TRBD1 (6 bases). Germline loops: CDR1 MNHEY, CDR2 SVGAGI. Trimming removed 6 bases at V and 5 bases at J, with 12 bases between. There are 13 residues in the CDR3. The CDR3 here is CASRPSDRDTQYF. The CDR3 bases are TGTGCCAGCAGACCATCGGACAGAGATACGCAGTATTTT.

The chain has TRBV7-3 and TRBJ2-2, with 8 positions matching TRBD2. CDR1 is SGHTA, CDR2 FQGTGA, per germline. The CDR3 is 14 residues long. The V segment lost 3 bases and the J segment 5 bases; nucleotides outside the gene matches: 2. The CDR3 bases are TGTGCCAGCAGCTTGAGCGGGAGTACCGGGGAGCTGTTTTTT. Encoded protein: CASSLSGSTGELFF.

This chain joins TRBV5-1 and TRBJ2-3, with D uncertain. The length of the CDR3 is 14 residues. Trimming cost V 0 bases and J 2 bases, with 7 bases left between them. Germline CDR1 and CDR2: SGHRS and YFSETQ. CDR3 residues: CASSLAGLTDTQYF. In DNA, the CDR3 is TGCGCCAGCAGCTTGGCTGGGCTCACAGATACGCAGTATTTT.

The table lists this clone with a count of one. V usage is TRBV5-6 and J usage is TRBJ2-7; 9 bases map to TRBD1. CDR1 SGHDT and CDR2 YYEEEE come from the germline V gene. This CDR3 comprises 12 residues. After removal of 4 bases from V and 7 bases from J, the junction contained 3 bases not matched to a gene. The CDR3 coding sequence is TGTGCCAGCAGCGGACAGGGGTGGGAGCAGTACTTC. It translates to CASSGQGWEQYF.

The CDR3 loop reads CASRPNRGIFGELFF. CDR3 bases: TGTGCCAGCAGGCCTAACAGGGGTATCTTCGGGGAGCTGTTTTTT. The chain carries TRBV7-2 and TRBJ2-2; 7 nucleotides match TRBD1. CDR3 length equals 15 residues. Trimming cost V 6 bases and J 7 bases; bases outside gene matches: 11. Germline CDR1 and CDR2: SGHTA and FQGNSA. Based on the CDR3 plus reference TRBV7-2 and TRBJ2-2, the full variable domain is GAGVSQSPSNKVTEKGKDVELRCDPISGHTALYWYRQSLGQGLEFLIYFQGNSAPDKSGLPSDRFSAERTGGSVSTLTIQRTQQEDSAVYLCASRPNRGIFGELFFGEGSRLTVL.

J is TRBJ1-4 and V is TRBV28; D not resolved. The germline V and J ends were trimmed by 4 bases and 7 bases, with 22 bases remaining between them. The germline gives CDR1 MDHEN, CDR2 SYDVKM. There are 17 residues in the CDR3. CDR3 loop: CASSSRPGRAWGEKLFF. In DNA, the CDR3 is TGTGCCAGCAGTTCGAGACCTGGGAGGGCCTGGGGTGAAAAACTGTTTTTT.

The chain couples TRBV5-1 to TRBJ2-5, with TRBD2 matching over 10 bases. The CDR3 length is 14 residues. Germline lookup yields CDR1 SGHRS and CDR2 YFSETQ. V trimming: 9 bases; J trimming: 2 bases; junction bases outside the gene matches: 7. CDR3 in amino acids: CATNSGRLQETQYF. The CDR3 nucleotides read TGCGCCACCAATAGCGGGAGGTTACAAGAGACCCAGTACTTC.

The J gene is TRBJ1-6, the V gene TRBV7-6; a possible D gene is TRBD1 (5 bases). Trimming removed 4 bases from V and 8 bases from J, with 15 bases in between. This CDR3 has 15 amino acids. The germline V gene encodes CDR1 SGHVS and CDR2 FNYEAQ. The CDR3 region is CASSSGGPADSPLHF. The CDR3 DNA reads as TGTGCCAGCAGCTCCGGGGGTCCAGCGGATTCACCCCTCCACTTT.

The CDR3 DNA reads TGTGCCTCCTACCGGGACAGGGGGGAAGAGACCCAGTACTTC. Translated: CASYRDRGEETQYF. This chain links TRBV28 with TRBJ2-5, with TRBD1 matching 11 bases. This CDR3 is built from 14 residues. Unmatched junction bases numbered 8, after V lost 11 bases and J lost 3 bases. The germline gives CDR1 MDHEN, CDR2 SYDVKM.

The chain is built from TRBV14 and TRBJ2-3, with 8 nucleotides matching TRBD2. The CDR3 spans 16 residues. V was pared by 2 bases and J by 7 bases, with 11 bases of the junction left unmatched. The germline V gene has CDR1 SGHDN and CDR2 FVKESK. CDR3 region: CASSQLTSGGWYTQYF. CDR3 in DNA: TGTGCCAGCAGCCAACTTACTAGCGGAGGGTGGTATACGCAGTATTTT.

J is TRBJ2-7 and V is TRBV5-1; possible D gene TRBD2, 5 bases. V was pared by 4 bases and J by 2 bases, with 16 bases between. Germline values: CDR1 SGHRS, CDR2 YFSETQ. The CDR3 has 15 amino acids. CDR3 DNA sequence: TGCGCCAGCAGCCCCAATCTGGCGGGCCCCTACGAGCAGTACTTC. Its protein product is CASSPNLAGPYEQYF.

This clone was detected once. The rearrangement joins TRBV5-1 to TRBJ2-1, with 9 bases identical to TRBD1. Germline CDR1 SGHRS, CDR2 YFSETQ. J gave up 8 bases and V 0 bases, and 0 bases lay outside the gene matches. This CDR3 spans 13 amino acids. This CDR3 is CASSLGTGDEQFF. DNA for the CDR3: TGCGCCAGCAGCTTGGGGACAGGGGATGAGCAGTTCTTC.

Note on this clone: The sample carries other DNA sequences with the same CDR3. This chain links TRBV6-5 with TRBJ2-1; TRBD2 aligns across 7 bases. The ends lost 3 bases at V and 8 bases at J; junction bases unmatched: 10. Germline V CDR1 and CDR2: MNHEY, SVGAGI. The CDR3 extends over 15 amino acids. The CDR3 reads CASSYGGGAGDEQFF. In nucleotides, the CDR3 is TGTGCCAGCAGTTATGGGGGAGGGGCGGGGGATGAGCAGTTCTTC.

The chain couples TRBV7-9 to TRBJ1-1; 9 bases are shared with TRBD1. With V trimmed by 8 bases and J by 5 bases, 15 bases remained unmatched. CDR1 is SEHNR and CDR2 is FQNEAQ in the germline V gene (reference sequence). This CDR3 is built from 16 residues. As DNA, the CDR3 is TGTGCCAGCGTCACAGGGGGCGGTGAGATTGGGACTGAAGCTTTCTTT. Translation: CASVTGGGEIGTEAFF.

The V gene is TRBV9, the J gene TRBJ1-1, with D hard to call. This CDR3 is built from 13 residues. Trimming removed 0 bases at V and 4 bases at J, with 7 bases between. Germline assignment: CDR1 SGDLS and CDR2 YYNGEE. The CDR3 spells CASSVAIGTEAFF. In DNA form, the CDR3 reads TGTGCCAGCAGCGTAGCTATCGGCACTGAAGCTTTCTTT.

This chain joins TRBV29-1 and TRBJ2-4; 10 nucleotides match TRBD1. J gave up 8 bases and V 6 bases, and 1 base lay outside the gene matches. CDR1 is SQVTM, CDR2 ANQGSEA, per germline. The CDR3 is 11 residues long. CDR3 in DNA: TGCAGCGTGGGACAGGGGTACATTCAGTACTTC. Translating it yields CSVGQGYIQYF.

CDR3 sequence: CASSLQAGGTTGELFF. The CDR3 DNA sequence: TGCGCCAGCAGCTTACAAGCGGGAGGCACCACCGGGGAGCTGTTTTTT. This sequence joins TRBV5-1 and TRBJ2-2; 9 nucleotides line up with TRBD2. J lost 4 bases, V lost 2 bases, and 6 bases had no gene match. CDR3 size: 16 residues. Germline lookup yields CDR1 SGHRS and CDR2 YFSETQ. Combining the CDR3 with reference TRBV5-1 and TRBJ2-2 gives the whole variable domain KAGVTQTPRYLIKTRGQQVTLSCSPISGHRSVSWYQQTPGQGLQFLFEYFSETQRNKGNFPGRFSGRQFSNSRSEMNVSTLELGDSALYLCASSLQAGGTTGELFFGEGSRLTVL.

The rearrangement links TRBV9 to TRBJ2-3; TRBD2 aligns across 11 bases. V lost 4 bases and J lost 4; bases outside the gene matches: 8. This CDR3 contains 16 residues. Germline V gene lookup returns CDR1 SGDLS and CDR2 YYNGEE. The CDR3 nucleotides read TGTGCCAGCAGCCCTATAGCGGGAGGGGCACCAGATACGCAGTATTTT. Translating it yields CASSPIAGGAPDTQYF. The whole variable domain, remainder taken from reference TRBV9 and TRBJ2-3, is DSGVTQTPKHLITATGQRVTLRCSPRSGDLSVYWYQQSLDQGLQFLIQYYNGEERAKGNILERFSAQQFPDLHSELNLSSLELGDSALYFCASSPIAGGAPDTQYFGPGTRLTVL.

The rearrangement joins TRBV18 to TRBJ2-5; TRBD1 matches at 7 bases. Germline CDR1 reads KGHSH; CDR2 reads LQKENI. The CDR3 has 15 residues. The junction had 3 bases not matched to a gene; V was cut back by 0 bases and J by 2 bases. Written as DNA, the CDR3 is TGTGCCAGCTCACCACCGTCCAGGGGGCAAGAGACCCAGTACTTC. This sequence encodes CASSPPSRGQETQYF. The full variable domain, rest sourced from reference TRBV18 and TRBJ2-5, is NAGVMQNPRHLVRRRGQEARLRCSPMKGHSHVYWYRQLPEEGLKFMVYLQKENIIDESGMPKERFSAEFPKEGPSILRIQQVVRGDSAAYFCASSPPSRGQETQYFGPGTRLLVL.

J is TRBJ2-1 and V is TRBV30; TRBD2 agrees at 7 bases. This CDR3 has 16 residues. Per germline, CDR1 GTSNPN and CDR2 SVGIG (reference sequence). V lost 0 bases and J lost 2; bases outside the gene matches: 7. The CDR3 region is CAWSVFREAAYNEQFF. CDR3 DNA sequence: TGTGCCTGGAGTGTATTTCGGGAGGCCGCCTACAATGAGCAGTTCTTC.

This rearrangement joins TRBV28 to TRBJ1-4; 7 nucleotides align to TRBD1. The CDR3 extends over 15 amino acids. CDR1 and CDR2 from the germline V gene are MDHEN and SYDVKM. The trim removed 3 bases at V and 9 bases at J, leaving 10 bases unmatched. Here the CDR3 DNA reads TGTGCCAGCAGTTTTTGGCCGGGACAGACAAAAAAACTGTTTTTT. This encodes CASSFWPGQTKKLFF.

In nucleotides, the CDR3 is TGTGCCAGCAGCGCTCGATTGGGGGGGGACACTGAAGCTTTCTTT. It codes for CASSARLGGDTEAFF. V is TRBV11-2 and J is TRBJ1-1, with D possibly being TRBD1 (5 bases). Germline CDR1 SGHAT, CDR2 FQNNGV. The CDR3 is made up of 15 amino acids. V dropped 5 bases and J dropped 3 bases, with 16 bases sitting between them. The full variable domain, its missing parts supplied by reference TRBV11-2 and TRBJ1-1, is EAGVAQSPRYKIIEKRQSVAFWCNPISGHATLYWYQQILGQGPKLLIQFQNNGVVDDSQLPKDRFSAERLKGVDSTLKIQPAKLEDSAVYLCASSARLGGDTEAFFGQGTRLTVV.

The chain combines TRBV28 with TRBJ1-4, with a possible D match to TRBD1 (6 bases). The CDR3 spans 14 residues. Trimming removed 6 bases at V and 4 bases at J, with 12 bases between. Germline assignment: CDR1 MDHEN and CDR2 SYDVKM. CDR3 in DNA: TGTGCCAGCAGCGTGGGGGGGCTTAATGAAAAACTGTTTTTT. It translates to CASSVGGLNEKLFF.